The TCR beta chain described here comes from a study of cytomegalovirus exposure and HLA in healthy donors. Study background: Around 81% of 398 genotyped donors fell in the Caucasian-associated ancestry cluster. Study-wide results and caveats: Presence/absence analyses rested on an assumption that sequencing depth was roughly uniform across donors. Immune exposure was documented only through CMV serostatus.

On this clone: The antigen remains undetermined.

PCR used 60 Vbeta primers and 13 Jbeta primers. Assay used: immunoSEQ multiplex PCR; TCRdb lists only in-frame clones, some missing. The sample holds around 160,000 clones, 70% to 85% seen once. Trimming took off 3 bases at V and 0 bases at J, with 9 bases between the two ends. Germline CDR1 reads SGHVS; CDR2 reads FQNEAQ. The CDR3 has 15 residues. J is TRBJ1-3 and V is TRBV7-8; a possible D gene is TRBD1 (5 bases). The receptor was isolated from a male donor in good health and CMV-seronegative. Source material: PBMCs. This CDR3 is CASSFRVASGNTIYF. The CDR3 nucleotides are TGTGCCAGCAGCTTCAGGGTGGCCTCTGGAAACACCATATATTTT.